A single TCR beta chain is shown here with its context. This entry is derived from a study of blood T cell repertoires in COVID-19. This CDR3 has 14 amino acids. V gave up 6 bases and J gave up 7 bases; unmatched junction bases: 7. Germline V lookup: CDR1 LNHNV, CDR2 YYDKDF (reference sequence). Clones were read by immunoSEQ multiplex PCR, and TCRdb kept only the in-frame ones, dropping some. The data contain about 100,000 clones, around four fifths of them seen just once; the ten biggest clones take up under 35%. The chain joins TRBV15 to TRBJ1-4; 8 positions agree with TRBD1. The sequencing sample was made of peripheral blood. This TCR came from a man aged 70-80 years with active or convalescent COVID-19. In DNA form, the CDR3 reads TGTGCCACCAGACGGACAGGGTTTGCTGAAAAACTGTTTTTT. As protein: CATRRTGFAEKLFF.